This TCR beta chain was found in a study of beta chain features in type 1 diabetes. Remarks on this clone: Its antigen is unknown.

Findings and caveats of the study: Moderate yet significant TCRB CDR3 shortening was seen in Type 1 diabetes patients in all four CD4+ subsets.

CDR3 length: 15 residues. CDR1 and CDR2 from the germline V gene are SGDLS and YYNGEE. Trimming removed 3 bases from V and 9 bases from J, with 19 bases in between. Using CD45RO/CCR7/CD25/CD127/CD95/CD27, CD4+ naive, central memory, regulatory and stem cell-like memory cells were sorted. TCRB transcripts that were expressed got sequenced, as all of the isolated RNA had been reverse transcribed. Using immunoSEQ multiplex PCR, the repertoire was profiled, and TCRdb retains in-frame clones only, with some absent. The sample consists of around 180,000 clones, about 13% of them appearing once. This receptor was identified in a woman aged 18-35 years in good health. The source material was central memory CD4+ T cells from blood. The V gene is TRBV9, the J gene TRBJ1-5, with D tentatively TRBD1 (6 bases). CDR3 in amino acids: CASSADPGGSWPQHF. DNA for the CDR3: TGTGCCAGCAGCGCAGACCCGGGGGGCTCATGGCCCCAGCATTTT.